This paragraph covers one T cell receptor beta chain sequence. This entry is derived from a study of blood T cell repertoires in COVID-19. Clones were sequenced by immunoSEQ multiplex PCR, and TCRdb holds only the in-frame ones, with some missing. The table lists about 160,000 clones, 85% to 90% of them singletons, with around 15% in the top ten. Germline-derived CDR1 and CDR2 are MNHEY and SVGAGI. Trimming took off 5 bases at V and 5 bases at J, with 10 bases between the two ends. CDR3 size: 13 residues. This receptor was identified in a man aged 18 to 29 with COVID-19, enrolled during active disease. The source material was peripheral blood. V gene TRBV6-5 combines with J gene TRBJ1-5; tentative D call: TRBD1 (5 bases). The CDR3 DNA reads TGTGCCAGCAGTCTGGACATCTATCAGCCCCAGCATTTT. Protein product: CASSLDIYQPQHF.